This entry lists 13 T cell receptor beta chains sequenced from one sample in a study of beta chain features in type 1 diabetes (dated by TCRdb to the late 2010s). The library was built by means of the immunoSEQ multiplex PCR assay. The entire amount of isolated RNA was reverse transcribed using the High Capacity cDNA Reverse Transcription Kit, so the sequenced TCRB transcripts were expressed ones. TCRdb's version of the immuneACCESS table is confined to in-frame rearrangements and falls short of the full clone set. An unresolved V gene accounts for under half of the shortfall where checked; the remainder is of unknown origin. Across this sample there are about 390,000 clones, with 8.5% to 10% seen only once. About 0.6% of the sample rests with the top ten. Antigens of these TCRs are unknown. Study-wide findings and limitations: In all four CD4+ subsets, TCRB CDR3 length was moderately but significantly shorter in type 1 diabetes patients.

The sample comprised central memory CD4+ T cells from blood. These receptor sequences come from a man aged 30 to 45 with type 1 diabetes.

In this sample, this clone turned up a few times. The chain is built from TRBV7-8 and TRBJ2-7, with D perhaps matching TRBD1 (6 bases). Germline-derived CDR1 and CDR2 are SGHVS and FQNEAQ. The CDR3 totals 13 residues. Trimming took off 4 bases at V and 4 bases at J, with 11 bases between the two ends. This CDR3 is CASSSIQGYEQYF. The CDR3 DNA reads TGTGCCAGCAGCTCAATACAGGGATACGAGCAGTACTTC.

CDR3 bases: TGCGCCAGCAGCTTGGCAGCGGGAAGCTCCTACGAGCAGTACTTC. Translated: CASSLAAGSSYEQYF. The chain couples TRBV5-1 to TRBJ2-7; 7 bases align to TRBD2. Trimming cost V 0 bases and J 0 bases; bases outside gene matches: 3. In germline, CDR1 is SGHRS, CDR2 YFSETQ. The CDR3 has 15 residues.

In its sample, this clone was seen a few times. The chain has TRBV6-1 and TRBJ2-2; D unclear. From germline, CDR1 is MNHNS and CDR2 SASEGT. This CDR3 is 14 amino acids long. Trimming pared 3 bases from V and 1 base from J, leaving 6 bases between. The DNA of the CDR3 is TGTGCCAGCAGTGATAGTTGGAACACCGGGGAGCTGTTTTTT. Protein: CASSDSWNTGELFF.

In this sample, this clone turned up many times. The chain employs TRBV5-4 and TRBJ2-1, with D possibly being TRBD1 or TRBD2 (6 bases each). The germline V gene encodes CDR1 SGHNT and CDR2 YYREEE (reference sequence). Trimming stripped 0 bases from V and 5 bases from J, with 12 bases between. This CDR3 region has 15 residues. For the CDR3, the DNA is TGTGCCAGCAGCTTGGGAGGGGGGTCGAACAATGAGCAGTTCTTC. Its translation is CASSLGGGSNNEQFF. Full variable domain (missing parts from reference TRBV5-4 and TRBJ2-1): ETGVTQSPTHLIKTRGQQVTLRCSSQSGHNTVSWYQQALGQGPQFIFQYYREEENGRGNFPPRFSGLQFPNYSSELNVNALELDDSALYLCASSLGGGSNNEQFFGPGTRLTVL.

This clone showed up many times. This chain joins TRBV18 and TRBJ2-3, with 12 bases aligning to TRBD2. The CDR3 runs to 15 residues. In germline, CDR1 is KGHSH, CDR2 LQKENI. With 3 bases clipped from V and 3 bases from J, the junction kept 1 base outside the gene matches. CDR3 residues: CASSPGLAGTDTQYF. For the CDR3, the DNA is TGTGCCAGCTCACCCGGACTAGCGGGGACAGATACGCAGTATTTT.

In this sample, this clone turned up a few times. V usage is TRBV5-1 and J usage is TRBJ2-6, with D maybe TRBD1 (6 bases). V shed 4 bases and J shed 4 bases, with 9 bases lying between them. Germline CDR1 SGHRS, CDR2 YFSETQ. The CDR3 extends over 14 amino acids. The CDR3 is CASSPGQGANVLTF. The CDR3 DNA reads TGCGCCAGCAGCCCAGGACAGGGGGCCAACGTCCTGACTTTC.

With respect to this clone: Mismatch with germline at one junction end may stem from a read error. The chain combines TRBV10-3 with TRBJ1-1; weak D call: TRBD1 (5 bases). Germline V gene sequence: CDR1 ENHRY, CDR2 SYGVKD. CDR3 length: 15 residues. The CDR3 reads CASSYSGASNTEAFF. CDR3 DNA sequence: TGTGCCAGCAGTTATTCCGGGGCTAGCAACACTGAAGCTTTCTTT.

This clone was seen a few times. The chain is built from TRBV30 and TRBJ1-3; no clear D gene. CDR1 is GTSNPN and CDR2 is SVGIG in the germline V gene (reference sequence). Trimming removed 2 bases from V and 3 bases from J, with 17 bases in between. The CDR3 sequence is 16 residues long. CDR3 in amino acids: CAWSSLAQRSGNTIYF. CDR3 in DNA: TGTGCCTGGAGTTCCCTGGCCCAGAGGAGTGGAAACACCATATATTTT.

V is TRBV19 and J is TRBJ2-7; 7 bases are shared with TRBD2. CDR3 size: 13 residues. V was clipped by 7 bases and J by 0 bases; unmatched bases: 3. Germline CDR1 LNHDA, CDR2 SQIVND (reference sequence). In DNA, the CDR3 is TGTGCCAGTACGAGGGAGGGCTCCTACGAGCAGTACTTC. Translated: CASTREGSYEQYF.

The J gene is TRBJ1-4, the V gene TRBV28; 9 positions agree with TRBD1. Germline CDR1 MDHEN, CDR2 SYDVKM. The CDR3 has 13 residues. V was pared by 8 bases and J by 8 bases, with 6 bases of the junction left unmatched. As DNA, the CDR3 is TGTGCCAGCCTTTGGACAGGGGAGGAAAAACTGTTTTTT. This gives the protein CASLWTGEEKLFF.

V gene TRBV28 combines with J gene TRBJ2-7; a possible D gene is TRBD2 (6 bases). With 3 bases removed from V and 5 bases from J, the gap between germline ends came to 11 bases. The CDR3 sequence is 13 residues long. The germline V gene has CDR1 MDHEN and CDR2 SYDVKM. The chain's CDR3 is CASSLSGGNEQYF. The DNA for the CDR3 is TGTGCCAGCAGTTTGAGTGGAGGGAACGAGCAGTACTTC.

V usage is TRBV5-1 and J usage is TRBJ2-3; D may correspond to TRBD1 or TRBD2 (5 bases each). The V end lost 3 bases, the J end lost 6 bases, and 14 bases lay between the germline ends. Per germline, CDR1 SGHRS and CDR2 YFSETQ. The CDR3 spans 14 residues. The CDR3 DNA follows: TGCGCCAGCAGCTCCCGGGGCCCGGAGGATACGCAGTATTTT. It specifies CASSSRGPEDTQYF.

The J gene is TRBJ1-3, the V gene TRBV6-6; D not resolved. CDR1 MNHNY and CDR2 SVGAGI come from the germline V gene (reference sequence). Trimming removed 7 bases at V and 0 bases at J, with 13 bases between. The CDR3 totals 15 residues. Here the CDR3 DNA reads TGTGCCAGCAAGGTTGGTGGGTACTCTGGAAACACCATATATTTT. This translates into CASKVGGYSGNTIYF.